Listed here are 29 T cell receptor beta chains from one sample, sequenced in a study of blood T cells in healthy people across ages. The authors ran a second PCR of about 7 to 11 cycles using a sample-barcoded 5' primer and a J-beta primer mix. A single record per CDR3 protein comes from TCRdb applying MiXCR to the 5' RACE reads. Of about a million distinct CDR3 sequences listed, just over 50% are singletons. The specimen was blood. Receptors were obtained from an older woman in good health.

The rearrangement links TRBV7-9 to TRBJ2-1; no clear D. The V end was cut by 2 bases, the J end by 12 bases, with 14 bases between. The germline CDR1 and CDR2 sequences are SEHNR and FQNEAQ (reference sequence). The CDR3 spans 13 residues. The CDR3 sequence is CASSLMPGTSQFF. Here the CDR3 DNA reads TGTGCCAGCAGCTTAATGCCAGGCACGTCGCAGTTCTTC.

In its sample, this clonotype was seen a few times. This chain connects TRBV6-5 to TRBJ2-5; D gene unclear. The V end was cut by 0 bases, the J end by 2 bases, with 10 bases between. The CDR3 is 15 residues long. CDR1 and CDR2 from the germline V gene are MNHEY and SVGAGI. CDR3 in DNA: TGTGCCAGCAGTTACTCAGGTCCCAATCAAGAGACCCAGTACTTC. It translates to CASSYSGPNQETQYF.

This clonotype was seen only a few times. This chain uses TRBV28 with TRBJ2-5; 9 nucleotides match TRBD1. The J call may be in error: the DNA end matches TRBJ2-7 better. The CDR3 has 15 residues. From germline, CDR1 is MDHEN and CDR2 SYDVKM. The CDR3 sequence is CASSSTGTGRREQYF. CDR3 sequence (DNA): TGTGCCAGCAGTTCGACCGGGACAGGGAGACGCGAGCAGTACTTC.

This clonotype was detected only a few times. The chain combines TRBV5-1 with TRBJ1-2; D not certain. CDR1 is SGHRS, CDR2 YFSETQ, per germline. Trimming took off 1 base at V and 6 bases at J, with 13 bases between the two ends. This CDR3 comprises 14 residues. The CDR3 nucleotides are TGCGCCAGCAGCTTGAGGGAGAATGGCGATGGCTACACCTTC. Protein sequence: CASSLRENGDGYTF.

The gene calls are TRBV3-1 and TRBJ2-4; TRBD2 is a possible D gene (6 bases). The CDR3 runs to 16 residues. CDR1 and CDR2 (germline): LGHDT, YNNKEL (reference sequence). Trimming pared 4 bases from V and 0 bases from J, leaving 13 bases between. The DNA of the CDR3 is TGTGCCAGCAGCCGGCGGACTACCCTAGCCAAAAACATTCAGTACTTC. The encoded protein is CASSRRTTLAKNIQYF.

This clonotype has more than one count but fewer than ten. The chain employs TRBV28 and TRBJ2-7; no clear D gene. Trimming took 4 bases from V and 4 from J, leaving 11 bases between them. Looked up from germline, CDR1 is MDHEN and CDR2 is SYDVKM. The CDR3 length is 13 residues. CDR3 loop: CASSWPGPYEQYF. CDR3 bases: TGTGCCAGCAGTTGGCCGGGTCCTTACGAGCAGTACTTC.

The CDR3 nucleotides read TGCGCCAGCAGCCAAAGCGGCTCGGGGAGGTTCAACTACTACGAGCAGTACTTC. Translated: CASSQSGSGRFNYYEQYF. The rearrangement joins TRBV4-1 to TRBJ2-5; a possible D gene is TRBD2 (6 bases). The end of the DNA aligns better with TRBJ2-7, so the J call may be wrong. From germline, CDR1 is MGHRA and CDR2 YSYEKL. This CDR3 contains 18 residues.

The CDR3 spells CASSLRGRAVYNSPLHF. For the CDR3, the DNA is TGTGCCAGCAGCTTACGGGGCAGGGCGGTCTATAATTCACCCCTCCACTTT. The J gene is TRBJ1-6, the V gene TRBV7-2; tentative D call: TRBD1 (5 bases). Germline loops: CDR1 SGHTA, CDR2 FQGNSA. CDR3 length equals 17 residues. V was cut by 2 bases and J by 3 bases, with 14 bases left in between.

V is TRBV12-3 or TRBV12-4 and J is TRBJ2-1; D not certain. The closer fit of TRBJ2-7 to the DNA end suggests the J call may be wrong. The CDR3 runs 15 residues. CDR3 sequence (DNA): TGTGCCAGCACCGGCGGATTCCCGCTCTACAATGAGCAGTACTTC. It yields the protein CASTGGFPLYNEQYF.

The chain employs TRBV9 and TRBJ2-1, with TRBD2 matching 12 bases. The length of the CDR3 is 17 residues. Trimming at V came to 4 bases and at J to 7 bases, leaving 12 bases not matched to a gene. Germline values: CDR1 SGDLS, CDR2 YYNGEE. The CDR3 region is CASSFRLAGVNSNEQFF. CDR3 bases: TGTGCCAGCAGCTTCCGACTAGCGGGAGTCAATAGTAATGAGCAGTTCTTC.

The chain carries TRBV2 and TRBJ2-3; D uncertain. V was shortened by 6 bases and J by 3 bases, with 25 bases between the two germline ends. The V gene's germline CDR1 is SNHLY and CDR2 FYNNEI. This CDR3 spans 18 amino acids. In DNA, the CDR3 is TGTGCCAGCAGCGAGACCGAACGATGGCGATTTAGTACAGATACGCAGTATTTT. Translating it yields CASSETERWRFSTDTQYF.

This clonotype was counted at least ten times. The chain recombines TRBV7-2 with TRBJ2-6, with TRBD2 matching 10 bases. The CDR3 contains 17 residues. The trim removed 5 bases at V and 2 bases at J, leaving 6 bases unmatched. Germline CDR1 is SGHTA and CDR2 is FQGNSA. CDR3 nucleotide sequence: TGTGCCAGCAGCCCATCTAGCGGGAGTACTGGGGCCAACGTCCTGACTTTC. This sequence encodes CASSPSSGSTGANVLTF.

The J gene is TRBJ2-4, the V gene TRBV3-1; D is ambiguous. CDR3 length: 14 amino acids. V was cut by 2 bases and J by 6 bases, with 11 bases left in between. Germline V gives CDR1 LGHDT, CDR2 YNNKEL (reference sequence). CDR3 nucleotide sequence: TGTGCCAGCAGCCAACAGGATACCCGAAACATTCAGTACTTC. Its translation: CASSQQDTRNIQYF.

The V call is TRBV2, the J call TRBJ1-5; unclear D gene. Germline V lookup: CDR1 SNHLY, CDR2 FYNNEI. The ends were cut back, 6 bases at V and 4 bases at J, with 7 bases in the middle. This CDR3 comprises 12 residues. The CDR3 protein is CASRSSNQPQHF. CDR3 nucleotides: TGTGCCAGCAGGAGTTCTAATCAGCCCCAGCATTTT.

The chain combines TRBV7-9 with TRBJ2-6; D unresolved. Trimming shortened V by 4 bases and J by 0 bases, and 19 bases separated the two germline ends. The germline CDR1 and CDR2 sequences are SEHNR and FQNEAQ (reference sequence). This CDR3 region has 19 residues. This chain's CDR3 is CASSSMTGLRGSGANVLTF. CDR3 bases: TGTGCCAGCAGCTCCATGACTGGGCTGAGAGGCTCTGGGGCCAACGTCCTGACTTTC.

The CDR3 nucleotides read TGTGCCAGCAGCTTAGTTGTGGAATTCACCTACGAGCAGTACTTC. It is translated as CASSLVVEFTYEQYF. V gene TRBV7-2 combines with J gene TRBJ2-7; no definite D call. The V end was cut by 1 base, the J end by 2 bases, with 12 bases between. Germline CDR1 and CDR2: SGHTA and FQGNSA. This CDR3 region has 15 residues.

The chain employs TRBV7-2 and TRBJ2-7, with D unresolved. The tail of the sequence fits TRBJ2-5 better, so the J call may be wrong. Per germline, CDR1 SGHTA and CDR2 FQGNSA. The length of the CDR3 is 16 residues. This chain's CDR3 is CANSTGSDVIGETQYF. The CDR3 DNA follows: TGTGCCAACTCGACTGGGTCGGACGTTATCGGAGAGACCCAGTACTTC.

To note about this clonotype: With a much larger clone just one base away, this may be a read error. The chain recombines TRBV28 with TRBJ2-4, with D possibly called TRBD1 or TRBD2 (5 bases each). Judging by the DNA end, TRBJ2-5 fits better; the J call may be wrong. The CDR3 extends over 13 amino acids. Germline V lookup: CDR1 MDHEN, CDR2 SYDVKM. CDR3 nucleotide sequence: TGTGCCGGCAGTTCTGGGGGTACAGAGACCCAGTACTTC. It codes for CAGSSGGTETQYF.

The chain uses TRBV20-1 and TRBJ2-1; 10 nucleotides align to TRBD2. V shed 0 bases, J shed 0 bases, and the junction held 14 bases outside the gene matches. The CDR3 consists of 20 residues. CDR1 and CDR2 (germline): DFQATT, SNEGSKA (reference sequence). The CDR3 nucleotides are TGCAGTGCTAGAGAAATAGGACTAGCGGAGGACCCAAGCTCCTACAATGAGCAGTTCTTC. Its translation: CSAREIGLAEDPSSYNEQFF.

J is TRBJ2-5 and V is TRBV11-3; possible D gene TRBD1, 5 bases. This CDR3 spans 16 amino acids. Trimming removed 0 bases from V and 1 base from J, with 12 bases in between. Germline V gene lookup returns CDR1 SGHNT and CDR2 YENEEA. Here the CDR3 reads CASSLDSQGSQETQYF. The CDR3 nucleotides read TGTGCCAGCAGCTTAGATTCGCAGGGATCCCAAGAGACCCAGTACTTC. The full variable domain, completed using reference TRBV11-3 and TRBJ2-5, is EAGVVQSPRYKIIEKKQPVAFWCNPISGHNTLYWYLQNLGQGPELLIRYENEEAVDDSQLPKDRFSAERLKGVDSTLKIQPAELGDSAVYLCASSLDSQGSQETQYFGPGTRLLVL.

CDR3 protein: CASSKLAINQPQHF. Written as DNA, the CDR3 is TGTGCCAGCAGCAAACTGGCGATCAATCAGCCCCAGCATTTT. J is TRBJ1-5 and V is TRBV21-1. TRBV21-1 is a listed pseudogene. CDR3 length: 14 amino acids.

This clonotype was recorded a few times. The chain uses TRBV20-1 and TRBJ2-7, with 11 bases fitting TRBD2. Losses at the gene ends were 3 bases for V and 1 base for J; bases not matched to a gene: 11. Germline CDR1 DFQATT, CDR2 SNEGSKA (reference sequence). The length of the CDR3 is 17 residues. CDR3 loop: CSASALAGVKKSYEQYF. The CDR3, as DNA: TGCAGTGCTAGCGCACTAGCGGGAGTTAAGAAATCCTACGAGCAGTACTTC.

This clonotype showed up many times. The chain links TRBV10-3 to TRBJ1-2, with D possibly matching TRBD1 (6 bases). Germline V lookup: CDR1 ENHRY, CDR2 SYGVKD. Deletions cut 10 bases from V and 2 bases from J, with 14 bases between. This CDR3 has 13 residues. The CDR3 DNA is TGTGCCACGGGACAAGATGAGAACTATGGCTACACCTTC. Translation: CATGQDENYGYTF.

The chain uses TRBV10-3 and TRBJ2-1, with 10 positions matching TRBD2. Trimming removed 4 bases from V and 0 bases from J; junction bases left unmatched: 3. Per germline, CDR1 ENHRY and CDR2 SYGVKD. There are 16 residues in the CDR3. In DNA form, the CDR3 reads TGTGCCATCAGTGCTAGCGGGGGAAGCTCCTACAATGAGCAGTTCTTC. Translated: CAISASGGSSYNEQFF.

The V gene is TRBV29-1, the J gene TRBJ2-1; TRBD2 aligns across 9 bases. The CDR3 is 17 amino acids. V gave up 1 base and J gave up 3 bases; unmatched junction bases: 10. The germline V gene has CDR1 SQVTM and CDR2 ANQGSEA. The CDR3 loop is CSVEGKGGRADYNEQFF. CDR3 sequence (DNA): TGCAGCGTTGAAGGAAAGGGCGGGAGGGCCGACTACAATGAGCAGTTCTTC.

The genes are TRBV27 and TRBJ1-2; D not certain. Trimming cost V 0 bases and J 8 bases, with 19 bases left between them. The germline V gene encodes CDR1 MNHEY and CDR2 SMNVEV (reference sequence). This CDR3 contains 16 residues. This chain's CDR3 is CASSLSLPSDGYGYTF. Here the CDR3 DNA reads TGTGCCAGCAGTTTATCACTCCCCTCCGACGGGTACGGCTACACCTTC.

The chain employs TRBV7-6 and TRBJ1-6; 7 bases match TRBD1. Germline trimming cut 5 bases from V and 1 base from J; bases unmatched to any gene: 11. Germline V gene data show CDR1 as SGHVS and CDR2 as FNYEAQ. This CDR3 has 18 amino acids. The CDR3 region is CASSPSDTGESYNSPLHF. CDR3 nucleotides: TGTGCCAGCAGCCCATCGGATACAGGGGAATCCTATAATTCACCCCTCCACTTT.

A remark on this clonotype: At one end the junction does not follow the germline gene, possibly because of a read error. This chain connects TRBV20-1 to TRBJ1-6; 9 nucleotides match TRBD1. Germline V lookup: CDR1 DFQATT, CDR2 SNEGSKA (reference sequence). CDR3 length: 14 residues. This chain's CDR3 is CSARWGQGLSPPHF. CDR3 nucleotides: TGCAGTGCTAGATGGGGACAGGGCCTTTCACCCCCCCACTTT.

This clonotype showed up just a few times. The rearrangement links TRBV18 to TRBJ2-7; 9 bases fit TRBD1. The germline V gene encodes CDR1 KGHSH and CDR2 LQKENI. The CDR3 is made up of 16 amino acids. J lost 3 bases, V lost 0 bases, and 6 bases had no gene match. The CDR3 sequence: CASSPPGQGRGYEQYF. In DNA form, the CDR3 reads TGTGCCAGCTCACCACCGGGACAGGGAAGAGGCTACGAGCAGTACTTC.